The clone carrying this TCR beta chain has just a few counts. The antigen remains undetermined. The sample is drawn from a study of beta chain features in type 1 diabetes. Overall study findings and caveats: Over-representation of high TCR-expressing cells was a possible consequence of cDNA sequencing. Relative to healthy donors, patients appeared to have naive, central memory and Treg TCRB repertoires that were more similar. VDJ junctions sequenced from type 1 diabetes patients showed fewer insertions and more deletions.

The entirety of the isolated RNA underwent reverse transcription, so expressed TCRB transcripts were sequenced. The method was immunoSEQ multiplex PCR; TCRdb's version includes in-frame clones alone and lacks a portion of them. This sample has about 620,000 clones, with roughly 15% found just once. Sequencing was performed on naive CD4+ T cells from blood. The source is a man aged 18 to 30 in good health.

This chain's CDR3 is CASSSSAKNIQYF. DNA for the CDR3: TGCGCCAGCAGCTCTTCAGCCAAAAACATTCAGTACTTC. The rearrangement links TRBV4-3 to TRBJ2-4; D is unclear. Deletions cut 5 bases from V and 0 bases from J, with 5 bases between. Germline CDR1 and CDR2: LGHNA and YSLEER. The CDR3 totals 13 residues.